This T cell receptor beta chain was identified during a study of radiation and T cells in renal cell carcinoma. Comments on this clone: Its antigen is not known.

Time point of the sample: blood 2 weeks post-SBRT. Treatment given: 15 Gy SBRT to primary tumor, nephrectomy 4 weeks later. Study-wide results and caveats: Top tumor clonotypes rose in blood 2 weeks post-radiation, then contracted.

Some clones are missing from TCRdb's copy, which holds only in-frame ones; the method was immunoSEQ multiplex PCR. The data show 150,000 to 160,000 clones, approximately 86% seen once. V was shortened by 6 bases and J by 4 bases, with 14 bases between the two germline ends. The germline V gene has CDR1 KGHSH and CDR2 LQKENI. This CDR3 region has 14 residues. This sequence originates from a woman between 45 and 60 years old with renal cell carcinoma. The V call is TRBV18, the J call TRBJ2-3; possibly TRBD1 for D (5 bases). The specimen comprised blood, sampled from a patient whose treatment included radiotherapy and nephrectomy. The CDR3 sequence is CASSPVQGADTQYF. CDR3 DNA: TGTGCCAGCTCGCCCGTGCAGGGTGCAGATACGCAGTATTTT.